This is a list of T cell receptor beta chains from one sample in a study of blood T cell repertoires in COVID-19. TCRdb's table, derived via immunoSEQ multiplex PCR, lists solely in-frame clones and lacks some. The table records about 300,000 clones, roughly 90% of them present only once. The sample taken for sequencing was peripheral blood. The origin of the receptors is a woman in her 30s with COVID-19, enrolled during active disease. CDR3s include the opening cysteine and the closing phenylalanine or tryptophan. The D gene is left open where the match is weak. The size of a clone is reported for some rows only, either as once, few or many, or as a class for expanded clones.

clone_size: NA; d_call: NA; j_call: TRBJ2-3; v_call: TRBV6-5; cdr3_nt: TGTGCCAGCAACCCGGGACTTGACACAGATACGCAGTATTTT; cdr3_aa: CASNPGLDTDTQYF
clone_size: NA; d_call: TRBD1; j_call: TRBJ2-5; v_call: TRBV7-8; cdr3_nt: TGTGCCAGCAGCTTGGACAGGGGCCCTTGGAGGGAGACCCAGTACTTC; cdr3_aa: CASSLDRGPWRETQYF
clone_size: NA; d_call: NA; j_call: TRBJ1-5; v_call: TRBV30; cdr3_nt: TGTGCCTGGAGTACTTCACCGGGGCAGCCCCAGCATTTT; cdr3_aa: CAWSTSPGQPQHF
clone_size: few; d_call: NA; j_call: TRBJ2-3; v_call: TRBV2; cdr3_nt: TGTGCCAGCAGAGGACTTGACACCACAGATACGCAGTATTTT; cdr3_aa: CASRGLDTTDTQYF
clone_size: NA; d_call: NA; j_call: TRBJ1-3; v_call: TRBV27; cdr3_nt: TGTGCCAGCAGTTCAATAACTGCCGGAAACACCATATATTTT; cdr3_aa: CASSSITAGNTIYF
clone_size: NA; d_call: NA; j_call: TRBJ1-3; v_call: TRBV13; cdr3_nt: TGTGCCAGCAGCTTAGGGGTGGGCAGGGCTGGAAACACCATATATTTT; cdr3_aa: CASSLGVGRAGNTIYF
clone_size: NA; d_call: NA; j_call: TRBJ2-1; v_call: TRBV6-4; cdr3_nt: TGTGCCAGCAGTGACGTGGGTAGGGCCAGGGAGGAGGTCTTC; cdr3_aa: CASSDVGRAREEVF
clone_size: NA; d_call: TRBD1; j_call: TRBJ2-7; v_call: TRBV19; cdr3_nt: TGTGCCAGTAGTTATAGAGGGACAGGGGGCCTCGAGCAGTACTTC; cdr3_aa: CASSYRGTGGLEQYF
clone_size: NA; d_call: NA; j_call: TRBJ1-4; v_call: TRBV6-6; cdr3_nt: TGTGCCAGCAGTTACTATGGGGCCGCTAATGAAAAACTGTTTTTT; cdr3_aa: CASSYYGAANEKLFF
clone_size: NA; d_call: NA; j_call: TRBJ2-7; v_call: TRBV2; cdr3_nt: TGTGCCAGCAGCTCCCCCTACGAGCAGTACTTC; cdr3_aa: CASSSPYEQYF
clone_size: NA; d_call: NA; j_call: TRBJ1-4; v_call: TRBV4-1; cdr3_nt: TGCGCCAGCAGCCAACTACGTCGCTTGTTTTTT; cdr3_aa: CASSQLRRLFF
clone_size: once; d_call: NA; j_call: TRBJ2-7; v_call: TRBV27; cdr3_nt: TGTGCCAGCAGTTCTACTTGGAGACAGCTCTCCTACGAGCAGTACTTC; cdr3_aa: CASSSTWRQLSYEQYF
clone_size: NA; d_call: NA; j_call: TRBJ1-2; v_call: TRBV10-3; cdr3_nt: TGTGCCATCGAAGCGGCTAACTATGGCTACACCTTC; cdr3_aa: CAIEAANYGYTF
clone_size: NA; d_call: NA; j_call: TRBJ1-2; v_call: TRBV18; cdr3_nt: TGTGCCAGCTCACCAGAGTATGGCTACACCTTC; cdr3_aa: CASSPEYGYTF
clone_size: NA; d_call: NA; j_call: TRBJ1-1; v_call: TRBV20-1; cdr3_nt: TGCAGTGCCCCGGTTCGACTAGGAGCTTTCTTT; cdr3_aa: CSAPVRLGAFF
clone_size: NA; d_call: NA; j_call: TRBJ2-3; v_call: TRBV5-1; cdr3_nt: TGCGCGTCAAAGGCGAAAGCGACAGATACGCAGTATTTT; cdr3_aa: CASKAKATDTQYF
clone_size: NA; d_call: TRBD2; j_call: TRBJ2-3; v_call: TRBV6-5; cdr3_nt: TGTGCCAGCAGTAGCGGGAGGGGAGGAGATACGCAGTATTTT; cdr3_aa: CASSSGRGGDTQYF
clone_size: NA; d_call: NA; j_call: TRBJ2-7; v_call: TRBV7-8; cdr3_nt: TGTGCCAGCAGCTTAGGGGTGGTCGGGAGCTCCTACGAGCAGTACTTC; cdr3_aa: CASSLGVVGSSYEQYF
clone_size: NA; d_call: TRBD2; j_call: TRBJ2-7; v_call: TRBV18; cdr3_nt: TGTGCCAGCTCACTCAAGACTAGCGGGAGTGGCGAGCAGTACTTC; cdr3_aa: CASSLKTSGSGEQYF
clone_size: NA; d_call: NA; j_call: TRBJ1-4; v_call: TRBV30; cdr3_nt: TGTGCCTGGAGTGTGGGTAGGTCGCGGCCAACTAATGAAAAACTGTTTTTT; cdr3_aa: CAWSVGRSRPTNEKLFF
clone_size: few; d_call: NA; j_call: TRBJ1-1; v_call: TRBV2; cdr3_nt: TGTGCCAGCAGTGCTCCCCGGGGGATTCGGCGGCCATTT; cdr3_aa: CASSAPRGIRRPF
clone_size: once; d_call: TRBD2; j_call: TRBJ2-1; v_call: TRBV19; cdr3_nt: TGTGCCAGTAGTATTACCGGGACTAGCGGAGCCCACTACAATGAGCAGTTCTTC; cdr3_aa: CASSITGTSGAHYNEQFF
clone_size: NA; d_call: TRBD1; j_call: TRBJ2-7; v_call: TRBV2; cdr3_nt: TGTGCCAGCAGAGACAGGGGGGAGCAGTACTTC; cdr3_aa: CASRDRGEQYF
clone_size: NA; d_call: TRBD1; j_call: TRBJ2-7; v_call: TRBV18; cdr3_nt: TGTGCCAGCTCACGGAACTCCGGGACAGGATCCTACGAGCAGTACTTC; cdr3_aa: CASSRNSGTGSYEQYF
clone_size: NA; d_call: TRBD2; j_call: TRBJ2-2; v_call: TRBV6-5; cdr3_nt: TGTGCCAGCAGTTACCTCGGGACTACCACCGGGGAGCTGTTTTTT; cdr3_aa: CASSYLGTTTGELFF